The clone carrying this T cell receptor beta chain was seen more than once but under ten times. This specimen belongs to a study of T cells after yellow fever vaccination. Trimming removed 5 bases at V and 0 bases at J, with 14 bases between. The CDR3 loop spans 15 amino acids. Germline loops: CDR1 SGHTA, CDR2 FQGNSA. TCRdb passed the 5' RACE reads through MiXCR, listing each CDR3 protein once. The sample has hundreds of thousands of distinct CDR3 sequences, approximately 12% seen once; the top ten hold more than 12%. This rearrangement joins TRBV7-2 to TRBJ2-7; TRBD2 is a possible D gene (6 bases). The starting material was PBMCs, obtained on the day of the yellow fever booster vaccination. The sequence derives from a young man who received the YFV17D yellow fever vaccine. The CDR3, as DNA: TGTGCCAGCAGCCCCGGATACGGGGGCTCCTACGAGCAGTACTTC. It yields the protein CASSPGYGGSYEQYF.